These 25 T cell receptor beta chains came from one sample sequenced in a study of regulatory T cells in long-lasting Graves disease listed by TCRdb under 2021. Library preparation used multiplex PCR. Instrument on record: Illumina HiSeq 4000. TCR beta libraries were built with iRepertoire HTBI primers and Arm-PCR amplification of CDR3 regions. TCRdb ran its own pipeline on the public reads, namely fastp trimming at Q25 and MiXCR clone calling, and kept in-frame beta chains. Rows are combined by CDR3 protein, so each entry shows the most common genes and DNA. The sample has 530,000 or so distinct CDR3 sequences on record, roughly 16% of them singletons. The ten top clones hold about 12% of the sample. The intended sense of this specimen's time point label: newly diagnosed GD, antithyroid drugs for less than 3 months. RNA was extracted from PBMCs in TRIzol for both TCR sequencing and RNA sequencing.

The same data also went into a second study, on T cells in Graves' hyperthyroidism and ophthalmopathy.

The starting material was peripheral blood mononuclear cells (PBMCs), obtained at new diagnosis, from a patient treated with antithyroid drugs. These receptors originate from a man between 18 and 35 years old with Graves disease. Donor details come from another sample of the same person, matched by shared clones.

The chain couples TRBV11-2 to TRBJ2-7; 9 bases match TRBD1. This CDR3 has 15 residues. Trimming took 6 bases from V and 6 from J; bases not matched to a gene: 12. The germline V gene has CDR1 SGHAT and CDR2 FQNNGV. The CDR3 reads CASRIITGQGAEQYF. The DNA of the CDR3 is TGTGCCAGCAGAATAATCACGGGACAGGGCGCCGAGCAGTACTTC.

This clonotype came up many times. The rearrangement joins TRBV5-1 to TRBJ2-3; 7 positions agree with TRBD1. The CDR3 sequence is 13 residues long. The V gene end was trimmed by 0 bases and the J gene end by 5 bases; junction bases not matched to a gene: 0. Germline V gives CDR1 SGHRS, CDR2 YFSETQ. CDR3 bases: TGCGCCAGCAGCTTGGGACAGGGAGATACGCAGTATTTT. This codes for CASSLGQGDTQYF.

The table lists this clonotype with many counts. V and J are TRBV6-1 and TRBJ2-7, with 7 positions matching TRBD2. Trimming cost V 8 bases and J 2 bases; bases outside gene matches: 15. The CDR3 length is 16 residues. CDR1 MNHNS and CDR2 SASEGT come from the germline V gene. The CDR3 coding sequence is TGTGCCAGCCGCCCAGCCGGGGGGAAGGGGACCTACGAGCAGTACTTC. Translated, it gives CASRPAGGKGTYEQYF.

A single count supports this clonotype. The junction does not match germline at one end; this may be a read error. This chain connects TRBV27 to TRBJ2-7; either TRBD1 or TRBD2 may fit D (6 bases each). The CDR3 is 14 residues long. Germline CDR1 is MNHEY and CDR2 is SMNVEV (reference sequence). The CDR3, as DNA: TGTGCCAGCAGTCCACGGGGGCCCTCCCACGAGCAGTACTTC. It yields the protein CASSPRGPSHEQYF.

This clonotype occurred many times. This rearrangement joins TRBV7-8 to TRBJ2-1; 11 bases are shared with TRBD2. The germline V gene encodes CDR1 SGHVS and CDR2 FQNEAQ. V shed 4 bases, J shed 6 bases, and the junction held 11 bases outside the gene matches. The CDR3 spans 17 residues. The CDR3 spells CASSSRGTSGPRNEQFF. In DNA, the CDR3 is TGTGCCAGCAGCTCCAGAGGGACTAGCGGACCCCGCAATGAGCAGTTCTTC.

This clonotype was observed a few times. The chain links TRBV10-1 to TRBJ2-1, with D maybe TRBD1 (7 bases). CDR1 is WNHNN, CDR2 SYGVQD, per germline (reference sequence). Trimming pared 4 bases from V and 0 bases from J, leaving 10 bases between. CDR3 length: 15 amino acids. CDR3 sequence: CASSGRDSSYNEQFF. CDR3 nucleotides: TGCGCCAGCAGTGGGAGGGACAGCTCCTACAATGAGCAGTTCTTC.

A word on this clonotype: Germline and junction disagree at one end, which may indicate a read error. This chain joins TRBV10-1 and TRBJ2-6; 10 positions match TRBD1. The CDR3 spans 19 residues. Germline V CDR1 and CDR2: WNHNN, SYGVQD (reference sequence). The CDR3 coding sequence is TGTGCCAGCAGATCCGGGACAGGGGCCCTGGATACTGGGGCCAACGTCCTGACTTTC. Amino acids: CASRSGTGALDTGANVLTF.

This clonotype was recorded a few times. CDR3 region: CASSLYPGQVTGEQYF. In DNA, the CDR3 is TGTGCCAGCAGTTTATATCCGGGACAGGTTACTGGCGAGCAGTACTTC. The rearrangement uses TRBV28 and TRBJ2-7; 8 bases are a match to TRBD1. CDR1 MDHEN and CDR2 SYDVKM come from the germline V gene. J gave up 6 bases and V 1 base, and 11 bases lay outside the gene matches. This CDR3 is 16 amino acids long.

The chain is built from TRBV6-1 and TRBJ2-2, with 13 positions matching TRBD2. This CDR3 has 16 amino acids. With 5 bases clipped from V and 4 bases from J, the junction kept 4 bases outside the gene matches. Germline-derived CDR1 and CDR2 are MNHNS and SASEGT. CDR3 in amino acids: CASSLGTSGTTGELFF. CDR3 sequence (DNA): TGTGCCAGCAGTCTAGGGACTAGCGGGACCACCGGGGAGCTGTTTTTT.

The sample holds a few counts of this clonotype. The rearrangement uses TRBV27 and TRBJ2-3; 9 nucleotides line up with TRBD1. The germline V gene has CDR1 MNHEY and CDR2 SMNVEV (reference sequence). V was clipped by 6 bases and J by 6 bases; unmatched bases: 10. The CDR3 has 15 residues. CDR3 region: CASSEYRDREDTQYF. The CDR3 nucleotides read TGTGCCAGCAGCGAATACCGGGACAGGGAGGATACGCAGTATTTT.

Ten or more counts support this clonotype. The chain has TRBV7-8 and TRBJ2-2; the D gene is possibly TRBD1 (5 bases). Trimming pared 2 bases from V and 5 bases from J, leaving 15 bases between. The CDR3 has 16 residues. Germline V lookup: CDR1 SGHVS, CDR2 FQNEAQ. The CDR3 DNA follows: TGTGCCAGCAGCTTATCCAGGGCCCCAAGTACCGGGGAGCTGTTTTTT. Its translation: CASSLSRAPSTGELFF.

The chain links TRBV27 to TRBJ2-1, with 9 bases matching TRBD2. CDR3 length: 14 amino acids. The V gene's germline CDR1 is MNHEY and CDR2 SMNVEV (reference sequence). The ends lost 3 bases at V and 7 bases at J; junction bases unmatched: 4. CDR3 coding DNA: TGTGCCAGCAGTTTCTTGCGGGAGGGTAATGAGCAGTTCTTC. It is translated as CASSFLREGNEQFF.

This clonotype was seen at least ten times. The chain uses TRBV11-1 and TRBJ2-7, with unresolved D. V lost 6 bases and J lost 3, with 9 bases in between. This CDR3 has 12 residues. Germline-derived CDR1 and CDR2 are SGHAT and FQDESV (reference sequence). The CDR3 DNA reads TGTGCCAGCAGAAAAGACAACTACGAGCAGTACTTC. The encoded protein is CASRKDNYEQYF. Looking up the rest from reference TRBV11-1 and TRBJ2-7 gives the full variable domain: EAEVAQSPRYKITEKSQAVAFWCDPISGHATLYWYRQILGQGPELLVQFQDESVVDDSQLPKDRFSAERLKGVDSTLKIQPAELGDSAMYLCASRKDNYEQYFGPGTRLTVT.

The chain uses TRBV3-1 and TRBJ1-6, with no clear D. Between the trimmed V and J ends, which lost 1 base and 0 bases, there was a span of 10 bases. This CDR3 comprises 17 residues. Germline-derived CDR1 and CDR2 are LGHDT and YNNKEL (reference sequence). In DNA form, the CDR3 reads TGTGCCAGCAGCCAAGTAAGACTGAGCTCCTATAATTCACCCCTCCACTTT. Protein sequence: CASSQVRLSSYNSPLHF.

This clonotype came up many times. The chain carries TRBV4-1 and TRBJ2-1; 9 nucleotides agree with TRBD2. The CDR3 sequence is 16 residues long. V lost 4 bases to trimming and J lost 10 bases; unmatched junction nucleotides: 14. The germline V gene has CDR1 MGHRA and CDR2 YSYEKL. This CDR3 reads CASSREGTSKSNEQFF. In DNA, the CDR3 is TGCGCCAGCAGCCGAGAGGGGACTAGCAAGTCAAACGAGCAGTTCTTC.

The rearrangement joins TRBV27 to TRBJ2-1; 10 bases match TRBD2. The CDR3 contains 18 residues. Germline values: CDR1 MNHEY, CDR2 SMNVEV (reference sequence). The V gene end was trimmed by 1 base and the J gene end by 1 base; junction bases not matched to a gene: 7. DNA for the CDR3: TGTGCCAGCAGTTTATATGGTAGCGGGAGGATTTCCTACAATGAGCAGTTCTTC. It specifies CASSLYGSGRISYNEQFF.

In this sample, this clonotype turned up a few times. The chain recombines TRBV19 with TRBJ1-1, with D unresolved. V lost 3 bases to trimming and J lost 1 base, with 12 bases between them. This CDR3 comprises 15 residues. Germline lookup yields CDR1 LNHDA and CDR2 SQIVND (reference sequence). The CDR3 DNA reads TGTGCCAGTAGTATTCCGGGCGTATCGAACACTGAAGCTTTCTTT. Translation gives CASSIPGVSNTEAFF. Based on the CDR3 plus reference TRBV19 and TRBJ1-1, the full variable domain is DGGITQSPKYLFRKEGQNVTLSCEQNLNHDAMYWYRQDPGQGLRLIYYSQIVNDFQKGDIAEGYSVSREKKESFPLTVTSAQKNPTAFYLCASSIPGVSNTEAFFGQGTRLTVV.

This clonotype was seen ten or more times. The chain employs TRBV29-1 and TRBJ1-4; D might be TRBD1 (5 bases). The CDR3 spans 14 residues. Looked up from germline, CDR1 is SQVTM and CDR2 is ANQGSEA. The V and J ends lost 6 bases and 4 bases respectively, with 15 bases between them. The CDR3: CSVPDRKSNEKLFF. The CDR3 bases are TGCAGCGTACCCGACAGAAAAAGTAATGAAAAACTGTTTTTT.

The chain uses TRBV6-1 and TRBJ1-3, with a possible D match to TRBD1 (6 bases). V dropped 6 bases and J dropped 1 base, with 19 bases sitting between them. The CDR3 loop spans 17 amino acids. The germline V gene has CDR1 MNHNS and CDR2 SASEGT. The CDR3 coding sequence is TGTGCCAGCAGCCTACAGGGACTTACCTCATCTGGAAACACCATATATTTT. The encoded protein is CASSLQGLTSSGNTIYF.

CDR3 residues: CASSVARGTEVTGELFF. As DNA, the CDR3 is TGTGCCAGCAGCGTAGCCCGGGGGACAGAAGTCACCGGGGAGCTGTTTTTT. The rearrangement uses TRBV9 and TRBJ2-2, with D perhaps TRBD1 (7 bases). The CDR3 contains 17 residues. Trimming removed 0 bases at V and 4 bases at J, with 16 bases between. Germline CDR1 and CDR2: SGDLS and YYNGEE.

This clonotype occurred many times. The CDR3 loop is CASSTGTSGTGEQFF. The CDR3 DNA reads TGTGCCAGCAGCACCGGGACTAGCGGGACCGGTGAGCAGTTCTTC. This chain links TRBV2 with TRBJ2-1, with 13 positions matching TRBD2. CDR3 length: 15 residues. The V segment lost 6 bases and the J segment 9 bases; nucleotides outside the gene matches: 8. CDR1 SNHLY and CDR2 FYNNEI come from the germline V gene.

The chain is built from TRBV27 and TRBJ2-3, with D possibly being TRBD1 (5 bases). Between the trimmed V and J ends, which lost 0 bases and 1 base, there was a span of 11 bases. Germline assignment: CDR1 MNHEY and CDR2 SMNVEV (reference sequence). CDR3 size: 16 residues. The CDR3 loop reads CASSLSSRVGTDTQYF. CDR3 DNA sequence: TGTGCCAGCAGTTTATCGTCCAGGGTGGGCACAGATACGCAGTATTTT.

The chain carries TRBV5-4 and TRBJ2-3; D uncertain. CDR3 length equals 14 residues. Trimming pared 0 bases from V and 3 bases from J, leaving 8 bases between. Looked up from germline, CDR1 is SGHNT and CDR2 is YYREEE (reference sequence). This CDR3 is CASSLGAETDTQYF. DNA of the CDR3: TGTGCCAGCAGCTTGGGAGCCGAAACAGATACGCAGTATTTT. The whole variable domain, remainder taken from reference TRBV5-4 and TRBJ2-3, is ETGVTQSPTHLIKTRGQQVTLRCSSQSGHNTVSWYQQALGQGPQFIFQYYREEENGRGNFPPRFSGLQFPNYSSELNVNALELDDSALYLCASSLGAETDTQYFGPGTRLTVL.

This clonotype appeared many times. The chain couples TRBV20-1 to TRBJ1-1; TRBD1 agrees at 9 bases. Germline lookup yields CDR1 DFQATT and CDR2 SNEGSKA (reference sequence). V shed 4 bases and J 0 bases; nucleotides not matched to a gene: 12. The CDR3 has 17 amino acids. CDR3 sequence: CSATRDRAYRMNTEAFF. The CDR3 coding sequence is TGCAGTGCTACCCGGGACAGGGCGTATCGCATGAACACTGAAGCTTTCTTT.

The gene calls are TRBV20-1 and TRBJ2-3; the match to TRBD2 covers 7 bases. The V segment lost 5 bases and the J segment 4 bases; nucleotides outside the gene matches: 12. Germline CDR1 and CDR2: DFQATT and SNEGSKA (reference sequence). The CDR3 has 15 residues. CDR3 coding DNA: TGCAGTGCTGCCTCCTGGGGCGGGAGCGCAGATACGCAGTATTTT. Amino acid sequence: CSAASWGGSADTQYF.